This record looks at one TCR beta chain sequence and its context. The antigen remains unidentified. The repertoire was sequenced with immunoSEQ multiplex PCR; TCRdb's copy has only in-frame clones and lacks some. Among about 150,000 clones listed, about 87% were seen once. This sample stems from a study of T cell responses to AZD1222 COVID-19 vaccine. Study-wide background: Combined were second doses at about 4 or about 12 weeks. Study conclusions and caveats: Of spike-specific TCRs, nearly half reportedly target regions left unmutated in variants.

The CDR3 is 18 amino acids. This chain connects TRBV21-1 to TRBJ1-4; the tabulated D call, TRBD1, remains unverified against the DNA. TRBV21-1 is classified as a pseudogene. The receptor's source is an adult in good health. The sequenced sample was peripheral blood, obtained on day 0 of AZD1222 vaccination. The CDR3 loop is CASRNSRGTGDVGEKLFF. The CDR3, as DNA: TGTGCCAGCAGGAATTCTAGGGGGACAGGGGACGTAGGTGAAAAACTGTTTTTT.